These T cell receptor beta chains were read from a single sample in a study of blood T cells in healthy people across ages. TCRdb re-derived calls from the 5' RACE reads in MiXCR, one entry per CDR3 protein. The table shows over 1,500,000 distinct CDR3 sequences, with approximately 40% occurring only once. Input material: blood. The receptors stem from a human donor in good health. The CDR3 runs from the conserved cysteine through the conserved F or W.

v_call: TRBV5-1
j_call: TRBJ1-2
cdr3_aa: CASSLDLTSLTGVGYTF

v_call: TRBV6-1
j_call: TRBJ2-5
cdr3_aa: CASSERGPEETQYF

v_call: TRBV9
j_call: TRBJ1-1
cdr3_aa: CASSAEGRNEAFF

v_call: TRBV28
j_call: TRBJ1-2
cdr3_aa: CASSGVYGYTF

v_call: TRBV7-9
j_call: .
cdr3_aa: CASRSEGLASDEQYF

v_call: TRBV20-1
j_call: TRBJ2-7
cdr3_aa: CSARGEGEGYEQYF

v_call: TRBV3-1
j_call: TRBJ1-6
cdr3_aa: CASSQVKSPLHF

v_call: TRBV7-9
j_call: TRBJ1-1
cdr3_aa: CASSFHGGQGTLEAFF

v_call: TRBV20-1
j_call: TRBJ1-1
cdr3_aa: CSGDRYTEAFF

v_call: TRBV6-1
j_call: TRBJ2-3
cdr3_aa: CASSEALGRGTDTQYF

v_call: TRBV7-7
j_call: TRBJ2-5
cdr3_aa: CASSLLGTNGKETQYF

v_call: TRBV10-3
j_call: TRBJ2-1
cdr3_aa: CAIRESWEGSEQFF

v_call: TRBV6-2/TRBV6-3
j_call: TRBJ2-7
cdr3_aa: CASSYFGGGAGYF

v_call: TRBV29-1
j_call: TRBJ2-5
cdr3_aa: CSVGRLAEETQYF

v_call: TRBV28
j_call: TRBJ2-3
cdr3_aa: CASSASGLAAFTDTQYF

v_call: TRBV6-5
j_call: TRBJ2-7
cdr3_aa: CASRRRQGEMYEQYF

v_call: TRBV5-1
j_call: TRBJ1-2
cdr3_aa: CASSLGQPPGYTF

v_call: TRBV18
j_call: TRBJ2-4
cdr3_aa: CASSLGHGYLAKNIQYF

v_call: TRBV9
j_call: TRBJ1-2
cdr3_aa: CASSPGGGQLYGYTF

v_call: TRBV6-2/TRBV6-3
j_call: TRBJ2-1
cdr3_aa: CASSPRVGNEQFF